One sample yielded the 24 T cell receptor beta chains listed below, sequenced in a study of blood T cell repertoires in COVID-19. This table comes from immunoSEQ multiplex PCR, and its TCRdb copy is limited to in-frame clones, with some not included. This sample carries about 160,000 clones, over 70% of them seen once, and the ten largest clones take about 3.7%. Sequenced: PBMCs or T cells enriched from blood (not recorded which). The receptors derive from a woman aged 60 to 75 who had recovered from COVID-19.

This clone was detected a few times. V usage is TRBV4-2 and J usage is TRBJ2-3, with 8 nucleotides matching TRBD2. The germline CDR1 and CDR2 sequences are LGHNA and YNFKEQ. J gave up 3 bases and V 5 bases, and 10 bases lay outside the gene matches. The CDR3 is 16 amino acids. The CDR3 loop reads CASSAQIAGTTDTQYF. The CDR3 region has the DNA TGTGCCAGCAGCGCTCAAATAGCGGGGACAACAGATACGCAGTATTTT.

The V gene is TRBV11-2, the J gene TRBJ1-5, with D possibly TRBD1 on 6 matching bases. The V gene's germline CDR1 is SGHAT and CDR2 FQNNGV. There are 13 residues in the CDR3. Deletions cut 5 bases from V and 4 bases from J, with 9 bases between. The CDR3 spells CASSPGENQPQHF. CDR3 DNA: TGTGCCAGCAGCCCAGGGGAGAATCAGCCCCAGCATTTT. The entire variable domain, with the rest obtained from reference TRBV11-2 and TRBJ1-5, is as follows: EAGVAQSPRYKIIEKRQSVAFWCNPISGHATLYWYQQILGQGPKLLIQFQNNGVVDDSQLPKDRFSAERLKGVDSTLKIQPAKLEDSAVYLCASSPGENQPQHFGDGTRLSIL.

The V call is TRBV19, the J call TRBJ1-2, with 7 bases lining up with TRBD1. The V gene's germline CDR1 is LNHDA and CDR2 SQIVND (reference sequence). With 6 bases clipped from V and 1 base from J, the junction kept 8 bases outside the gene matches. This CDR3 comprises 15 residues. CDR3 protein: CASSRGQAYNYGYTF. The CDR3 DNA sequence: TGTGCCAGTAGCAGAGGACAGGCGTATAACTATGGCTACACCTTC. Full variable domain (outside the CDR3, taken from reference TRBV19 and TRBJ1-2): DGGITQSPKYLFRKEGQNVTLSCEQNLNHDAMYWYRQDPGQGLRLIYYSQIVNDFQKGDIAEGYSVSREKKESFPLTVTSAQKNPTAFYLCASSRGQAYNYGYTFGSGTRLTVV.

This chain connects TRBV7-8 to TRBJ1-1, with D perhaps matching TRBD1 (5 bases). Germline assignment: CDR1 SGHVS and CDR2 FQNEAQ. This CDR3 contains 17 residues. V was trimmed by 2 bases and J by 1 base, leaving 17 bases between them. The CDR3 spells CASSLSQEGWGNTEAFF. CDR3 bases: TGTGCCAGCAGCTTATCACAGGAGGGGTGGGGGAACACTGAAGCTTTCTTT.

The CDR3 bases are TGCGCCAGCAGTGGACAGGGGTTGAACACTGAAGCTTTCTTT. It encodes CASSGQGLNTEAFF. The chain joins TRBV10-1 to TRBJ1-1; 8 nucleotides match TRBD1. CDR1 is WNHNN, CDR2 SYGVQD, per germline (reference sequence). The CDR3 runs 14 residues. V lost 4 bases to trimming and J lost 0 bases; unmatched junction nucleotides: 1.

This chain connects TRBV29-1 to TRBJ1-2; TRBD1 is a possible D gene (6 bases). Germline CDR1 SQVTM, CDR2 ANQGSEA. The V end lost 1 base, the J end lost 4 bases, and 10 bases lay between the germline ends. The length of the CDR3 is 13 residues. The DNA for the CDR3 is TGCAGCGTTGAAGGACAGGCGCTCTATGGCTACACCTTC. Residues: CSVEGQALYGYTF.

The chain recombines TRBV7-8 with TRBJ2-3; possibly TRBD2 for D (6 bases). Trimming took off 4 bases at V and 1 base at J, with 12 bases between the two ends. The CDR3 spans 15 residues. Germline lookup yields CDR1 SGHVS and CDR2 FQNEAQ. CDR3 sequence: CASSSAREGTDTQYF. The CDR3 region has the DNA TGTGCCAGCAGCTCCGCCAGGGAGGGCACAGATACGCAGTATTTT.

V usage is TRBV24-1 and J usage is TRBJ2-3; 8 bases align to TRBD1. There are 15 residues in the CDR3. V trimming: 4 bases; J trimming: 1 base; junction bases outside the gene matches: 3. CDR1 is KGHDR and CDR2 is SFDVKD in the germline V gene. The CDR3 DNA follows: TGTGCCACCAGTGACTCGGGACAGGGCACAGATACGCAGTATTTT. This encodes CATSDSGQGTDTQYF.

This clone was detected a few times. The chain carries TRBV6-5 and TRBJ2-1, with 7 bases aligning to TRBD2. Germline CDR1 is MNHEY and CDR2 is SVGAGI. Losses at the gene ends were 4 bases for V and 6 bases for J; bases not matched to a gene: 9. The CDR3 is 15 residues long. The CDR3 DNA reads TGTGCCAGCAGTTTCCAGGGAGGGCACGGCAATGAGCAGTTCTTC. Protein product: CASSFQGGHGNEQFF.

The chain recombines TRBV19 with TRBJ2-7; tentative D call: TRBD1 (5 bases). CDR1 and CDR2 (germline): LNHDA, SQIVND (reference sequence). V was clipped by 3 bases and J by 3 bases, with 15 bases between them. This CDR3 comprises 15 residues. CDR3 amino acids: CASSIGRGWHYEQYF. For the CDR3, the DNA is TGTGCCAGTAGTATTGGAAGGGGATGGCACTACGAGCAGTACTTC. Filled out from reference TRBV19 and TRBJ2-7, the complete variable domain reads DGGITQSPKYLFRKEGQNVTLSCEQNLNHDAMYWYRQDPGQGLRLIYYSQIVNDFQKGDIAEGYSVSREKKESFPLTVTSAQKNPTAFYLCASSIGRGWHYEQYFGPGTRLTVT.

The chain couples TRBV9 to TRBJ2-7, with TRBD2 identical over 7 bases. The CDR3 is made up of 15 amino acids. Per the germline V gene, CDR1 is SGDLS and CDR2 is YYNGEE. After removal of 4 bases from V and 4 bases from J, the junction contained 11 bases not matched to a gene. This CDR3 is CASSPHPTSSYEQYF. As DNA, the CDR3 is TGTGCCAGCAGCCCTCACCCGACTAGCAGTTACGAGCAGTACTTC.

The DNA for the CDR3 is TGTGCCAGCAGCGTAGGTGGGCAAAACAATGAGCAGTTCTTC. Residues: CASSVGGQNNEQFF. J is TRBJ2-1 and V is TRBV9, with D hard to call. V lost 0 bases and J lost 5, with 9 bases in between. Germline V gene data show CDR1 as SGDLS and CDR2 as YYNGEE. This CDR3 has 14 amino acids.

The chain links TRBV19 to TRBJ1-2, with a possible D match to TRBD1 (6 bases). Germline V gives CDR1 LNHDA, CDR2 SQIVND (reference sequence). The ends were cut back, 3 bases at V and 1 base at J, with 12 bases in the middle. The CDR3 extends over 15 amino acids. CDR3: CASSIPTGFNYGYTF. CDR3 in DNA: TGTGCCAGTAGTATCCCGACAGGTTTTAACTATGGCTACACCTTC.

The rearrangement joins TRBV4-1 to TRBJ2-7; the D is unclear. The V gene's germline CDR1 is MGHRA and CDR2 YSYEKL. CDR3 length: 14 residues. Trimming shortened V by 1 base and J by 0 bases, and 7 bases separated the two germline ends. CDR3 sequence (DNA): TGCGCCAGCAGCCAAGGGAGATCCTCCTACGAGCAGTACTTC. Protein sequence: CASSQGRSSYEQYF.

The chain combines TRBV7-6 with TRBJ1-2; D remains unclear. The germline V and J ends were trimmed by 1 base and 2 bases, with 5 bases remaining between them. The CDR3 has 13 residues. Germline CDR1 reads SGHVS; CDR2 reads FNYEAQ. This CDR3 reads CASSLGLNYGYTF. In nucleotides, the CDR3 is TGTGCCAGCAGCTTAGGACTAAACTATGGCTACACCTTC.

The chain joins TRBV5-5 to TRBJ1-6, with 10 bases identical to TRBD1. J lost 11 bases, V lost 3 bases, and 14 bases had no gene match. CDR1 is SGHKS, CDR2 YYEKEE, per germline (reference sequence). This CDR3 has 17 amino acids. The CDR3 bases are TGTGCCAGCAGCTCCCGGACAGGGGGAGCCATAAGGGCACCCCTCCACTTT. Its translation: CASSSRTGGAIRAPLHF. Filled out from reference TRBV5-5 and TRBJ1-6, the complete variable domain reads DAGVTQSPTHLIKTRGQQVTLRCSPISGHKSVSWYQQVLGQGPQFIFQYYEKEERGRGNFPDRFSARQFPNYSSELNVNALLLGDSALYLCASSSRTGGAIRAPLHFGNGTRLTVT.

V gene TRBV5-4 combines with J gene TRBJ1-2; 9 bases line up with TRBD1. CDR1 is SGHNT, CDR2 YYREEE, per germline (reference sequence). This CDR3 has 14 residues. The V gene end was trimmed by 4 bases and the J gene end by 4 bases; junction bases not matched to a gene: 5. CDR3 protein: CASSIQGAAYGYTF. The CDR3 bases are TGTGCCAGCAGCATACAGGGGGCGGCCTATGGCTACACCTTC.

The V call is TRBV5-4, the J call TRBJ1-1; D gene unclear. The ends were cut back, 0 bases at V and 5 bases at J, with 11 bases in the middle. The CDR3 extends over 14 amino acids. Germline-derived CDR1 and CDR2 are SGHNT and YYREEE (reference sequence). CDR3 in amino acids: CASSLEEGGTEAFF. The CDR3 DNA follows: TGTGCCAGCAGCTTGGAAGAGGGCGGGACTGAAGCTTTCTTT.

This clone occurred once. J is TRBJ2-3 and V is TRBV7-9; 7 nucleotides agree with TRBD2. This CDR3 is 14 amino acids long. Germline V gene data show CDR1 as SEHNR and CDR2 as FQNEAQ (reference sequence). With 2 bases clipped from V and 5 bases from J, the junction kept 4 bases outside the gene matches. The CDR3, as DNA: TGTGCCAGCAGCTTAACCCGGGGGGTAGATACGCAGTATTTT. It yields the protein CASSLTRGVDTQYF.

This clone was counted only a few times. V and J are TRBV6-5 and TRBJ1-6, with TRBD1 identical over 7 bases. V dropped 6 bases and J dropped 10; count of bases not matched to a gene: 9. CDR1 is MNHEY, CDR2 SVGAGI, per germline. The CDR3 has 14 amino acids. In nucleotides, the CDR3 is TGTGCCAGCAGCTACGACAGGGTTTGGTCACCCCTCCACTTT. This encodes CASSYDRVWSPLHF.

This clone has a single count. The chain carries TRBV4-1 and TRBJ2-7, with D possibly being TRBD1 (6 bases). CDR1 is MGHRA and CDR2 is YSYEKL in the germline V gene. The CDR3 loop spans 14 amino acids. Trimming took 1 base from V and 3 from J, leaving 10 bases between them. In DNA form, the CDR3 reads TGCGCCAGCAGCCAAGGGGGGACACTCTACGAGCAGTACTTC. It yields the protein CASSQGGTLYEQYF.

This rearrangement joins TRBV7-8 to TRBJ1-1; D remains ambiguous. The V end was cut by 2 bases, the J end by 0 bases, with 13 bases between. Germline V gives CDR1 SGHVS, CDR2 FQNEAQ. The CDR3 runs 16 residues. The CDR3 sequence is CASSLFDGGMNTEAFF. The DNA for the CDR3 is TGTGCCAGCAGCTTATTTGACGGAGGCATGAACACTGAAGCTTTCTTT.

The V call is TRBV9, the J call TRBJ2-1; TRBD2 might be the D (5 bases). There are 15 residues in the CDR3. In germline, CDR1 is SGDLS, CDR2 YYNGEE. Trimming removed 0 bases at V and 7 bases at J, with 14 bases between. The CDR3 is CASSVGNLAWNEQFF. The DNA of the CDR3 is TGTGCCAGCAGCGTAGGGAATCTAGCTTGGAATGAGCAGTTCTTC.

The V and J genes are TRBV7-8 and TRBJ2-7, with 7 bases fitting TRBD1. The germline gives CDR1 SGHVS, CDR2 FQNEAQ. The CDR3 has 13 amino acids. The V and J ends lost 5 bases and 3 bases, in that order; junction bases with no gene match: 4. The CDR3 DNA reads as TGTGCCAGCAGCCCGGGACAGAACTACGAGCAGTACTTC. Translated, it gives CASSPGQNYEQYF.